This record covers a single T cell receptor beta chain. As processed by the authors: Amplification with reference gene primers provided the estimates of nucleated cell counts. Clones were sequenced by immunoSEQ multiplex PCR, and TCRdb holds only the in-frame ones, with some missing. V, J and clone size were drawn from that table, and D and trimming were deduced from the DNA. Of hundreds of thousands of clones listed, around 85% were seen once; the top ten hold 4.1%. These data originate in a study of blood T cell repertoires in COVID-19. At the level of the study: There were acute and convalescent COVID-19 samples, and they came from the United States, Italy and Spain. Sources were T cells, B-cell-depleted T cells, or PBMCs; the material itself was cDNA or gDNA.

Trimming removed 2 bases from V and 2 bases from J; junction bases left unmatched: 3. CDR1 is MNHEY, CDR2 SVGAGI, per germline. This CDR3 contains 16 residues. The chain recombines TRBV6-5 with TRBJ2-5; 12 bases fit TRBD2. This clonotype originated in a woman in her fifties or sixties with active or convalescent COVID-19. Material for sequencing was peripheral blood. The CDR3: CASSYTGLAGQETQYF. The CDR3 DNA reads as TGTGCCAGCAGTTACACCGGACTAGCGGGACAAGAGACCCAGTACTTC.